These 32 T cell receptor beta chains originate from one sample sequenced in a study of CD8 T cells in ankylosing spondylitis. Regarding the study as a whole: A TCR beta motif made of fewer than ten highly homologous variants seemed typical of ankylosing spondylitis blood.

What these receptors recognize is not known. TCRdb independently ran MiXCR on the 5' RACE reads; one entry per CDR3 protein. The table records some 330,000 distinct CDR3 sequences, around 8% of them present only once. Sample: blood, either unsorted or a sorted T cell fraction (not recorded which). Every receptor here comes from a male donor with ankylosing spondylitis.

This clonotype was counted a few times. This chain joins TRBV30 and TRBJ1-4; 8 bases are a match to TRBD1. Germline CDR1 and CDR2: GTSNPN and SVGIG (reference sequence). The CDR3 runs to 14 residues. V dropped 2 bases and J dropped 7; count of bases not matched to a gene: 6. The CDR3 is CAWSQDRAFEKLFF. The CDR3 DNA reads TGTGCCTGGAGTCAGGACAGGGCTTTTGAAAAACTGTTTTTT.

The chain carries TRBV7-9 and TRBJ2-6; D could derive from TRBD1 or TRBD2 (6 bases each). Germline values: CDR1 SEHNR, CDR2 FQNEAQ (reference sequence). Trimming cost V 1 base and J 4 bases, with 11 bases left between them. The CDR3 contains 16 residues. The CDR3 DNA reads as TGTGCCAGCAGCTTAGAGGGGGGCGCCGGGGCCAACGTCCTGACTTTC. Translating gives CASSLEGGAGANVLTF.

This clonotype was seen a few times. CDR3 nucleotides: TGCGCCAGCAGCTTGGAGGGACTAGCGGTCCCAGGATCCTACAATGAGCAGTTCTTC. This codes for CASSLEGLAVPGSYNEQFF. V usage is TRBV5-1 and J usage is TRBJ2-1; 11 nucleotides align to TRBD2. The germline V gene has CDR1 SGHRS and CDR2 YFSETQ. With 0 bases clipped from V and 1 base from J, the junction kept 9 bases outside the gene matches. The CDR3 runs 19 residues.

The chain links TRBV9 to TRBJ1-6; D is undetermined. The CDR3 is 13 amino acids. V lost 0 bases, J lost 7 bases, and 5 bases lay in between. Germline V gives CDR1 SGDLS, CDR2 YYNGEE. CDR3 loop: CASSVENNSPLHF. CDR3 in DNA: TGTGCCAGCAGCGTAGAGAACAATTCACCCCTCCACTTT. Based on the CDR3 plus reference TRBV9 and TRBJ1-6, the full variable domain is DSGVTQTPKHLITATGQRVTLRCSPRSGDLSVYWYQQSLDQGLQFLIQYYNGEERAKGNILERFSAQQFPDLHSELNLSSLELGDSALYFCASSVENNSPLHFGNGTRLTVT.

This clonotype was counted a few times. The rearrangement uses TRBV7-7 and TRBJ2-1; possibly TRBD1 or TRBD2 for D (5 bases each). The CDR3 covers 15 residues. V was cut by 5 bases and J by 5 bases, with 16 bases left in between. Looked up from germline, CDR1 is SSHAT and CDR2 is FNYEAQ (reference sequence). CDR3 protein: CASSASPGTHNEQFF. The CDR3 coding sequence is TGTGCCAGCAGCGCTAGCCCCGGGACCCACAATGAGCAGTTCTTC.

The V call is TRBV7-9, the J call TRBJ2-1; D not certain. Germline assignment: CDR1 SEHNR and CDR2 FQNEAQ (reference sequence). This CDR3 comprises 13 residues. V was clipped by 4 bases and J by 7 bases, with 11 bases between them. The CDR3 loop reads CASSYGVWNEQFF. CDR3 nucleotide sequence: TGTGCCAGCAGCTATGGGGTGTGGAATGAGCAGTTCTTC.

This chain uses TRBV30 with TRBJ2-5; TRBD2 matches 7 bases. This CDR3 comprises 13 residues. Losses at the gene ends were 8 bases for V and 2 bases for J; bases not matched to a gene: 8. In germline, CDR1 is GTSNPN, CDR2 SVGIG (reference sequence). The CDR3 DNA reads TGTGCCCTATCCCGGGACTATCAAGAGACCCAGTACTTC. Translating gives CALSRDYQETQYF.

The CDR3 DNA reads as TGTGCTAGTGGTCCACACCGGGTCAGGGACTACGAGCAGTACTTC. Translation gives CASGPHRVRDYEQYF. J is TRBJ2-7 and V is TRBV12-5; TRBD1 might be the D (5 bases). The CDR3 totals 15 residues. Trimming removed 5 bases at V and 3 bases at J, with 17 bases between. Germline assignment: CDR1 LGHNT and CDR2 FRNRAP.

This rearrangement joins TRBV29-1 to TRBJ2-3; the match to TRBD1 covers 8 bases. J was trimmed by 3 bases and V by 3 bases; bases with no gene match: 5. The germline gives CDR1 SQVTM, CDR2 ANQGSEA. The CDR3 spans 14 residues. CDR3 amino acids: CSVDSGTGTDTQYF. The CDR3 DNA reads TGCAGCGTTGACTCCGGGACAGGAACAGATACGCAGTATTTT.

This clonotype showed up many times. V and J are TRBV29-1 and TRBJ1-5; possibly TRBD1 for D (6 bases). Trimming took 6 bases from V and 5 from J, leaving 14 bases between them. CDR3 length: 13 amino acids. CDR1 and CDR2 (germline): SQVTM, ANQGSEA. CDR3 sequence: CSVQGLGDQPQHF. The CDR3 DNA is TGCAGCGTACAGGGTTTAGGGGATCAGCCCCAGCATTTT.

This clonotype came up a few times. The chain has TRBV5-1 and TRBJ2-7; 8 bases map to TRBD1. The CDR3 covers 16 residues. The ends lost 2 bases at V and 1 base at J; junction bases unmatched: 8. Germline lookup yields CDR1 SGHRS and CDR2 YFSETQ. The DNA of the CDR3 is TGCGCCAGCAGCTTCACCGGGACAGGCCATTCCTACGAGCAGTACTTC. Amino acids: CASSFTGTGHSYEQYF. Combining the CDR3 with reference TRBV5-1 and TRBJ2-7 gives the whole variable domain KAGVTQTPRYLIKTRGQQVTLSCSPISGHRSVSWYQQTPGQGLQFLFEYFSETQRNKGNFPGRFSGRQFSNSRSEMNVSTLELGDSALYLCASSFTGTGHSYEQYFGPGTRLTVT.

This clonotype was recorded at least ten times. The chain is built from TRBV20-1 and TRBJ2-1; D is tentatively TRBD1 or TRBD2 (5 bases each). The CDR3 length is 15 residues. CDR1 DFQATT and CDR2 SNEGSKA come from the germline V gene (reference sequence). V was shortened by 4 bases and J by 5 bases, with 18 bases between the two germline ends. CDR3 protein: CSANGPGRTHNEQFF. The CDR3 nucleotides are TGCAGTGCTAATGGACCGGGACGGACTCACAATGAGCAGTTCTTC.

There are many counts of this clonotype. The chain combines TRBV5-1 with TRBJ2-1; 9 nucleotides match TRBD2. The CDR3 is 15 amino acids. V lost 0 bases and J lost 5; bases outside the gene matches: 3. From germline, CDR1 is SGHRS and CDR2 YFSETQ. In nucleotides, the CDR3 is TGCGCCAGCAGCTTGGGACTAGCGGTAAACAATGAGCAGTTCTTC. This sequence encodes CASSLGLAVNNEQFF.

This clonotype came up a few times. This sequence joins TRBV12-3 or TRBV12-4 and TRBJ1-2; D unclear. The CDR3 consists of 12 residues. V lost 5 bases, J lost 8 bases, and 12 bases lay in between. The DNA for the CDR3 is TGTGCCAGCAGTGGACGGTATCGGGGCTACACCTTC. This sequence encodes CASSGRYRGYTF.

The chain employs TRBV3-1 and TRBJ2-3; no reliable D call. The CDR3 spans 12 residues. V lost 3 bases and J 4 bases, leaving 5 bases between the germline ends. From germline, CDR1 is LGHDT and CDR2 YNNKEL (reference sequence). The CDR3 nucleotides read TGTGCCAGCAGCCACTTCGCAGATACGCAGTATTTT. Amino acids: CASSHFADTQYF.

The V gene is TRBV12-3 or TRBV12-4, the J gene TRBJ1-5; D call uncertain. CDR3 length equals 13 residues. Trimming cost V 7 bases and J 0 bases, with 7 bases left between them. DNA of the CDR3: TGTGCCAGCACCCCGGATAGCAATCAGCCCCAGCATTTT. Amino acid sequence: CASTPDSNQPQHF.

This clonotype was seen a handful of times. This chain joins TRBV27 and TRBJ1-5, with D uncertain. There are 14 residues in the CDR3. V was shortened by 2 bases and J by 5 bases, with 10 bases between the two germline ends. CDR1 is MNHEY, CDR2 SMNVEV, per germline (reference sequence). CDR3 nucleotide sequence: TGTGCCAGCAGTTTAGGGTCCAGAGATCAGCCCCAGCATTTT. Translating gives CASSLGSRDQPQHF.

The sample holds many counts of this clonotype. This chain joins TRBV10-3 and TRBJ2-2; TRBD2 agrees at 7 bases. J gave up 0 bases and V 4 bases, and 5 bases lay outside the gene matches. The CDR3 covers 16 residues. Germline V CDR1 and CDR2: ENHRY, SYGVKD. CDR3 nucleotide sequence: TGTGCCATCAGTGCGAGCGGGAACTCGAACACCGGGGAGCTGTTTTTT. Amino acid sequence: CAISASGNSNTGELFF.

This clonotype was seen a handful of times. This chain joins TRBV20-1 and TRBJ2-1; 13 nucleotides agree with TRBD2. Trimming at V came to 6 bases and at J to 5 bases, leaving 7 bases not matched to a gene. This CDR3 has 15 residues. CDR1 and CDR2 from the germline V gene are DFQATT and SNEGSKA (reference sequence). The CDR3, as DNA: TGCAGTGCACACCCCGGGACTAGCGGGAACAATGAGCAGTTCTTC. Protein: CSAHPGTSGNNEQFF.

This clonotype was seen ten or more times. The chain is built from TRBV20-1 and TRBJ2-1, with 10 bases aligning to TRBD2. CDR1 and CDR2 from the germline V gene are DFQATT and SNEGSKA (reference sequence). This CDR3 has 18 residues. V lost 0 bases to trimming and J lost 5 bases; unmatched junction nucleotides: 13. In DNA, the CDR3 is TGCAGTGCTAGAGATGGGGGGTTCAGCGGGAGGGCGAACAATGAGCAGTTCTTC. Amino acid sequence: CSARDGGFSGRANNEQFF.

This clonotype has just a few counts. The chain uses TRBV5-1 and TRBJ2-7; D gene unclear. Germline CDR1 reads SGHRS; CDR2 reads YFSETQ. Between the trimmed V and J ends, which lost 4 bases and 7 bases, there was a span of 12 bases. The CDR3 runs to 12 residues. CDR3 region: CASSLSFGEQYF. The CDR3 bases are TGCGCCAGCAGCCTGAGCTTTGGGGAGCAGTACTTC. Full variable domain (missing parts from reference TRBV5-1 and TRBJ2-7): KAGVTQTPRYLIKTRGQQVTLSCSPISGHRSVSWYQQTPGQGLQFLFEYFSETQRNKGNFPGRFSGRQFSNSRSEMNVSTLELGDSALYLCASSLSFGEQYFGPGTRLTVT.

In its sample, this clonotype was seen a few times. V gene TRBV28 combines with J gene TRBJ2-3; D is unresolved. Trimming shortened V by 6 bases and J by 7 bases, and 14 bases separated the two germline ends. The CDR3 covers 13 residues. The germline gives CDR1 MDHEN, CDR2 SYDVKM. The CDR3 nucleotides read TGTGCCAGCAGGGGTGGGGTGGTAAATACGCAGTATTTT. Amino acids: CASRGGVVNTQYF.

This clonotype was seen at least ten times. The chain couples TRBV7-9 to TRBJ2-1, with 7 bases aligning to TRBD2. The CDR3 is 13 residues long. Germline trimming cut 3 bases from V and 9 bases from J; bases unmatched to any gene: 5. Germline V gene data show CDR1 as SEHNR and CDR2 as FQNEAQ (reference sequence). CDR3 sequence: CASSFAGVGEQFF. DNA for the CDR3: TGTGCCAGCAGCTTCGCGGGAGTAGGTGAGCAGTTCTTC.

This clonotype has more than one count but fewer than ten. The chain combines TRBV2 with TRBJ2-3; D is ambiguous. Trimming took 10 bases from V and 1 from J, leaving 15 bases between them. Germline V gives CDR1 SNHLY, CDR2 FYNNEI. The CDR3 sequence is 14 residues long. CDR3 in amino acids: CATSPLMGTDTQYF. CDR3 in DNA: TGTGCCACCTCGCCCCTTATGGGCACAGATACGCAGTATTTT.

A remark on this clonotype: A single base separates this from a much larger clone, so it may be a read error. This rearrangement joins TRBV2 to TRBJ2-7, with 7 bases fitting TRBD2. The CDR3 spans 14 residues. J gave up 0 bases and V 4 bases, and 3 bases lay outside the gene matches. Germline CDR1 is SNHLY and CDR2 is FYNNEI. The CDR3 sequence is CASSVRTSSYEQYF. Written as DNA, the CDR3 is TGTGCCAGCAGTGTAAGGACTAGCTCCTACGAGCAGTACTTC.

The V gene is TRBV12-3 or TRBV12-4, the J gene TRBJ2-1, with D possibly being TRBD1 or TRBD2 (5 bases each). The CDR3 contains 15 residues. Trimming pared 7 bases from V and 9 bases from J, leaving 22 bases between. The CDR3 DNA reads TGTGCCAGCACCTCCCCGGGACCCTCGCATCGTGAGCAGTTCTTC. It is translated as CASTSPGPSHREQFF.

The chain employs TRBV28 and TRBJ2-7; no definite D call. CDR1 and CDR2 (germline): MDHEN, SYDVKM. The CDR3 spans 12 residues. Trimming pared 7 bases from V and 4 bases from J, leaving 11 bases between. The CDR3 DNA follows: TGTGCCAGCACCGGCAAACCTTACGAGCAGTACTTC. It translates to CASTGKPYEQYF.

This clonotype occurred many times. The chain employs TRBV5-1 and TRBJ2-3; TRBD2 is a possible D gene (5 bases). V lost 3 bases to trimming and J lost 6 bases, with 23 bases between them. Germline V gene data show CDR1 as SGHRS and CDR2 as YFSETQ. This CDR3 comprises 17 residues. The CDR3 sequence is CASSSGLSTRSRDTQYF. The CDR3, as DNA: TGCGCCAGCAGCTCAGGACTGTCAACACGATCTAGGGATACGCAGTATTTT.

This clonotype was counted many times. The J gene is TRBJ1-2, the V gene TRBV6-5, with D unclear. Deletions cut 2 bases from V and 3 bases from J, with 10 bases between. CDR1 and CDR2 from the germline V gene are MNHEY and SVGAGI. The CDR3 has 14 amino acids. The CDR3 nucleotides are TGTGCCAGCAGTTACAATTCCGTCGACTATGGCTACACCTTC. It is translated as CASSYNSVDYGYTF.

This clonotype has only a few counts. The gene calls are TRBV28 and TRBJ2-7; possibly TRBD1 or TRBD2 for D (6 bases each). CDR3 length: 15 residues. Trimming left V 3 bases short and J 4 bases short, with 16 bases between. Per germline, CDR1 MDHEN and CDR2 SYDVKM. CDR3 protein: CASSFWGARRYEQYF. CDR3 coding DNA: TGTGCCAGCAGTTTTTGGGGGGCGCGGAGGTACGAGCAGTACTTC.

This clonotype has only a few counts. The gene calls are TRBV20-1 and TRBJ1-2, with D possibly being TRBD1 (5 bases). Germline-derived CDR1 and CDR2 are DFQATT and SNEGSKA (reference sequence). V gave up 1 base and J gave up 4 bases, with 13 bases separating them. The CDR3 extends over 14 amino acids. The CDR3 nucleotides are TGCAGTGCTAGAGCCCCCGGCGGGGCCTATGGCTACACCTTC. Protein product: CSARAPGGAYGYTF.

J is TRBJ2-7 and V is TRBV12-3 or TRBV12-4, with D uncertain. The CDR3 extends over 12 amino acids. The germline V and J ends were trimmed by 1 base and 6 bases, with 7 bases remaining between them. CDR3 amino acids: CASSLDPGEQYF. DNA of the CDR3: TGTGCCAGCAGTTTAGATCCCGGCGAGCAGTACTTC.